These 30 T cell receptor beta chains were all obtained from the same sample, sequenced in a study of T-cell reconstitution after alpha-beta-depleted transplantation in children. TCRbeta library construction was performed incorporating unique molecular identifiers. Each CDR3 protein gets one entry after TCRdb re-called the PCR reads with MiXCR. Of hundreds of thousands of distinct CDR3 sequences in the sample, roughly 15% were seen once. The source material was PBMCs, mostly from graft donor cells, sampled 360 days after TCRalphabeta/CD19-depleted stem cell transplant. The receptors shown here come from a male patient aged 5 to 17 who had a stem cell transplant for acute lymphoblastic leukemia, so the T cells may come from the graft donor.

The table lists this clonotype with a few counts. This chain links TRBV6-1 with TRBJ2-1; the D gene is possibly TRBD2 (5 bases). V shed 2 bases and J shed 5 bases, with 13 bases lying between them. Looked up from germline, CDR1 is MNHNS and CDR2 is SASEGT. This CDR3 spans 15 amino acids. This CDR3 is CASSEYEGRHNEQFF. In DNA form, the CDR3 reads TGTGCCAGCAGTGAATACGAGGGCCGCCACAATGAGCAGTTCTTC.

This clonotype was seen a few times. The rearrangement links TRBV29-1 to TRBJ1-1, with a weak D call TRBD1 (5 bases). This CDR3 region has 13 residues. V lost 5 bases to trimming and J lost 3 bases, with 13 bases between them. Looked up from germline, CDR1 is SQVTM and CDR2 is ANQGSEA. The CDR3 region is CSVTTALYTEAFF. In DNA, the CDR3 is TGCAGCGTTACGACAGCCCTGTACACTGAAGCTTTCTTT.

This clonotype was observed many times. This sequence joins TRBV7-8 and TRBJ2-1; possibly TRBD1 or TRBD2 for D (5 bases each). The germline V and J ends were trimmed by 5 bases and 2 bases, with 28 bases remaining between them. The CDR3 extends over 20 amino acids. Germline CDR1 SGHVS, CDR2 FQNEAQ. In nucleotides, the CDR3 is TGTGCCAGCAGCATATATCAATCGTTCGCCGTCCGGGGCACCTACAATGAGCAGTTCTTC. It encodes CASSIYQSFAVRGTYNEQFF.

The gene calls are TRBV7-6 and TRBJ1-4; a weak D match, TRBD1 (5 bases). The CDR3 is made up of 14 amino acids. CDR1 and CDR2 from the germline V gene are SGHVS and FNYEAQ. V was trimmed by 5 bases and J by 5 bases, leaving 12 bases between them. CDR3 coding DNA: TGTGCCAGCAGCACGGGGGAATCGAATGAAAAACTGTTTTTT. This encodes CASSTGESNEKLFF.

This clonotype has a handful of counts. The V and J genes are TRBV19 and TRBJ2-2; D possibly matches TRBD1 or TRBD2 (5 bases each). CDR1 is LNHDA and CDR2 is SQIVND in the germline V gene (reference sequence). The CDR3 runs 14 residues. The V end lost 8 bases, the J end lost 5 bases, and 15 bases lay between the germline ends. CDR3 nucleotides: TGTGCCAGTCGGGACGGACCTTGGACCGGGGAGCTGTTTTTT. The encoded protein is CASRDGPWTGELFF. Together with reference TRBV19 and TRBJ2-2, the CDR3 gives the full variable domain: DGGITQSPKYLFRKEGQNVTLSCEQNLNHDAMYWYRQDPGQGLRLIYYSQIVNDFQKGDIAEGYSVSREKKESFPLTVTSAQKNPTAFYLCASRDGPWTGELFFGEGSRLTVL.

The gene calls are TRBV7-8 and TRBJ2-7, with D possibly matching TRBD1 (7 bases). This CDR3 spans 15 amino acids. Germline-derived CDR1 and CDR2 are SGHVS and FQNEAQ. Deletions cut 0 bases from V and 6 bases from J, with 15 bases between. The CDR3 region has the DNA TGTGCCAGCAGCTTAGCCGGAGGGGGCCTCATCGAGCAGTACTTC. Its translation is CASSLAGGGLIEQYF. Full variable domain (outside the CDR3, taken from reference TRBV7-8 and TRBJ2-7): GAGVSQSPRYKVAKRGQDVALRCDPISGHVSLFWYQQALGQGPEFLTYFQNEAQLDKSGLPSDRFFAERPEGSVSTLKIQRTQQEDSAVYLCASSLAGGGLIEQYFGPGTRLTVT.

This clonotype showed up many times. The chain employs TRBV29-1 and TRBJ2-2; 11 positions match TRBD2. The germline V gene encodes CDR1 SQVTM and CDR2 ANQGSEA. V shed 7 bases and J 4 bases; nucleotides not matched to a gene: 8. CDR3 length: 15 residues. Written as DNA, the CDR3 is TGCAGCGGAACTAGCGGGAGTCGCGGCACCGGGGAGCTGTTTTTT. As protein: CSGTSGSRGTGELFF.

The chain is built from TRBV4-1 and TRBJ2-1; the D is unclear. Germline loops: CDR1 MGHRA, CDR2 YSYEKL. Deletions cut 1 base from V and 7 bases from J, with 8 bases between. This CDR3 has 13 residues. CDR3 loop: CASSQVDRNEQFF. As DNA, the CDR3 is TGCGCCAGCAGCCAAGTAGATCGGAATGAGCAGTTCTTC.

This clonotype appeared a few times. This chain uses TRBV20-1 with TRBJ2-7, with D perhaps TRBD2 (6 bases). With 3 bases removed from V and 4 bases from J, the gap between germline ends came to 13 bases. This CDR3 has 13 amino acids. Germline V gives CDR1 DFQATT, CDR2 SNEGSKA (reference sequence). The CDR3 nucleotides read TGCAGTGCTAGCCGGGTTGCGGGATACGAGCAGTACTTC. This translates into CSASRVAGYEQYF.

The chain carries TRBV2 and TRBJ2-1, with TRBD2 matching 10 bases. The V gene end was trimmed by 8 bases and the J gene end by 4 bases; junction bases not matched to a gene: 14. The CDR3 extends over 17 amino acids. Germline CDR1 is SNHLY and CDR2 is FYNNEI. CDR3: CASGGHLLAGLYNEQFF. The DNA for the CDR3 is TGTGCCAGCGGCGGACATTTACTAGCGGGGCTATACAATGAGCAGTTCTTC.

This clonotype has just a few counts. The chain has TRBV6-5 and TRBJ2-7, with D unclear. Per the germline V gene, CDR1 is MNHEY and CDR2 is SVGAGI. The CDR3 runs to 14 residues. Trimming removed 0 bases at V and 3 bases at J, with 9 bases between. In nucleotides, the CDR3 is TGTGCCAGCAGTTACTCCCTGGGCCACTACGAGCAGTACTTC. It translates to CASSYSLGHYEQYF.

Only a few counts were recorded for this clonotype. The genes are TRBV4-1 and TRBJ2-3; the D gene is possibly TRBD2 (6 bases). The V end was cut by 6 bases, the J end by 0 bases, with 10 bases between. This CDR3 is 14 amino acids long. The germline V gene encodes CDR1 MGHRA and CDR2 YSYEKL. As DNA, the CDR3 is TGCGCCAGCAGGAGCCTAGCGAGCACAGATACGCAGTATTTT. Translating it yields CASRSLASTDTQYF.

The genes are TRBV11-1 and TRBJ2-2; 10 positions agree with TRBD2. V gave up 5 bases and J gave up 4 bases; unmatched junction bases: 10. There are 17 residues in the CDR3. Per germline, CDR1 SGHAT and CDR2 FQDESV (reference sequence). The CDR3 DNA sequence: TGTGCCAGCAGCGACTGGGGAATAGCGGGAGGCACCGGGGAGCTGTTTTTT. This translates into CASSDWGIAGGTGELFF.

The sample holds a few counts of this clonotype. The chain uses TRBV3-1 and TRBJ2-7; D may correspond to TRBD1 or TRBD2 (5 bases each). Germline V gene sequence: CDR1 LGHDT, CDR2 YNNKEL (reference sequence). V was clipped by 0 bases and J by 0 bases, with 15 bases between them. The CDR3 runs to 17 residues. The CDR3 region is CASSQETGLASSYEQYF. The CDR3 coding sequence is TGTGCCAGCAGCCAAGAAACGGGGCTAGCCTCCTCCTACGAGCAGTACTTC.

This clonotype was counted a few times. V is TRBV20-1 and J is TRBJ2-7, with unresolved D. Looked up from germline, CDR1 is DFQATT and CDR2 is SNEGSKA (reference sequence). The CDR3 length is 15 residues. With 0 bases removed from V and 5 bases from J, the gap between germline ends came to 17 bases. CDR3 DNA: TGCAGTGCTAGAGATCCCTACCCGGGTAAAGACGAGCAGTACTTC. Translated, it gives CSARDPYPGKDEQYF.

The V call is TRBV5-1, the J call TRBJ1-1, with no clear D. The CDR3 sequence is 12 residues long. The germline gives CDR1 SGHRS, CDR2 YFSETQ. V lost 0 bases to trimming and J lost 6 bases, with 6 bases between them. CDR3 loop: CASSLEPAEAFF. The CDR3 bases are TGCGCCAGCAGCTTGGAGCCGGCTGAAGCTTTCTTT.

V usage is TRBV24-1 and J usage is TRBJ2-1; 7 nucleotides align to TRBD2. Germline CDR1 KGHDR, CDR2 SFDVKD. The CDR3 totals 12 residues. Germline trimming cut 0 bases from V and 14 bases from J; bases unmatched to any gene: 3. CDR3 sequence: CATSDLGGGEFF. In DNA, the CDR3 is TGTGCCACCAGTGATTTGGGGGGAGGGGAGTTCTTC.

This clonotype was observed a few times. The chain is built from TRBV29-1 and TRBJ2-1; possible D gene TRBD1, 6 bases. Trimming left V 6 bases short and J 7 bases short, with 16 bases between. Looked up from germline, CDR1 is SQVTM and CDR2 is ANQGSEA. The CDR3 consists of 13 residues. The CDR3 bases are TGCAGCGTCGCAGGACAGCTAATGAATGAGCAGTTCTTC. Protein: CSVAGQLMNEQFF.

This chain connects TRBV7-6 to TRBJ2-7; TRBD2 aligns across 12 bases. Losses at the gene ends were 1 base for V and 7 bases for J; bases not matched to a gene: 11. Germline CDR1 is SGHVS and CDR2 is FNYEAQ. The CDR3 covers 17 residues. CDR3 DNA sequence: TGTGCCAGCAGCTTAGAGAGACGACTAGCGGGAGTTTATGAGCAGTACTTC. Its protein product is CASSLERRLAGVYEQYF.

The CDR3 loop is CASRPDDRGYGYTF. CDR3 DNA sequence: TGTGCCAGCAGGCCGGACGACAGGGGATATGGCTACACCTTC. This rearrangement joins TRBV6-1 to TRBJ1-2, with TRBD1 matching 8 bases. The germline gives CDR1 MNHNS, CDR2 SASEGT. The CDR3 runs to 14 residues. V lost 6 bases, J lost 5 bases, and 8 bases stayed unmatched.

The chain links TRBV24-1 to TRBJ2-3, with 11 bases aligning to TRBD2. This CDR3 is built from 20 residues. Germline trimming cut 4 bases from V and 0 bases from J; bases unmatched to any gene: 14. Germline lookup yields CDR1 KGHDR and CDR2 SFDVKD. DNA of the CDR3: TGTGCCACCAGTGACCTACTAGCGGGAGACCTAAAGGGTAGCACAGATACGCAGTATTTT. It codes for CATSDLLAGDLKGSTDTQYF.

CDR3 residues: CSASDINTGFETQYF. The CDR3 DNA reads as TGCAGTGCTAGTGATATAAACACAGGATTCGAGACCCAGTACTTC. The chain employs TRBV20-1 and TRBJ2-5, with a weak D call TRBD1 (5 bases). The germline V gene encodes CDR1 DFQATT and CDR2 SNEGSKA (reference sequence). Trimming stripped 3 bases from V and 5 bases from J, with 19 bases between. The CDR3 has 15 residues.

This clonotype was recorded many times. V and J are TRBV9 and TRBJ2-5, with D perhaps matching TRBD2 (6 bases). CDR3 length: 15 residues. CDR1 is SGDLS and CDR2 is YYNGEE in the germline V gene. V lost 7 bases, J lost 1 base, and 17 bases lay in between. CDR3 DNA sequence: TGTGCCAGCCGGGGGTCCCATATCTTCCAAGAGACCCAGTACTTC. It yields the protein CASRGSHIFQETQYF.

The chain combines TRBV4-1 with TRBJ2-5; D gene uncertain. Germline V gives CDR1 MGHRA, CDR2 YSYEKL. Deletions cut 0 bases from V and 5 bases from J, with 10 bases between. The CDR3 length is 14 residues. CDR3 DNA sequence: TGCGCCAGCAGCCAAGACCCGGCCCGGGAGACCCAGTACTTC. Translation: CASSQDPARETQYF.

This chain connects TRBV12-3 or TRBV12-4 to TRBJ1-5, with a possible D match to TRBD1 (5 bases). The CDR3 extends over 15 amino acids. Trimming removed 6 bases at V and 7 bases at J, with 19 bases between. DNA for the CDR3: TGTGCCAGCAGCCAGGTGCGGGGCGGAGGACAGCCCCAGCATTTT. Translated, it gives CASSQVRGGGQPQHF.

This clonotype was seen only a few times. The genes are TRBV11-2 and TRBJ2-7; 11 bases match TRBD1. The CDR3 has 20 residues. CDR1 SGHAT and CDR2 FQNNGV come from the germline V gene. The V segment lost 0 bases and the J segment 3 bases; nucleotides outside the gene matches: 16. The CDR3 here is CASSLDSLFSVGTGGYEQYF. The CDR3 region has the DNA TGTGCCAGCAGCTTAGATAGCCTGTTTAGTGTTGGGACAGGGGGCTACGAGCAGTACTTC.

The chain uses TRBV12-3 or TRBV12-4 and TRBJ2-1; TRBD1 or TRBD2 may be the D gene (6 bases each). The CDR3 is made up of 14 amino acids. Between the trimmed V and J ends, which lost 5 bases and 5 bases, there was a span of 13 bases. In DNA, the CDR3 is TGTGCCAGCAGTCTTAGGGGGGAGAACAATGAGCAGTTCTTC. Its translation: CASSLRGENNEQFF.

This chain uses TRBV5-5 with TRBJ2-5; weak D call: TRBD2 (7 bases). Trimming stripped 6 bases from V and 6 bases from J, with 12 bases between. There are 12 residues in the CDR3. Germline V gene data show CDR1 as SGHKS and CDR2 as YYEKEE (reference sequence). The CDR3 is CASTGGGKTQYF. DNA for the CDR3: TGTGCCAGCACGGGGGGCGGTAAGACCCAGTACTTC.

There are a few counts of this clonotype. V is TRBV7-9 and J is TRBJ1-1; 7 bases are shared with TRBD1. Germline trimming cut 4 bases from V and 7 bases from J; bases unmatched to any gene: 12. The CDR3 runs 15 residues. CDR1 SEHNR and CDR2 FQNEAQ come from the germline V gene (reference sequence). DNA for the CDR3: TGTGCCAGCAGCTCGATAAGCACAGGGGCCGGTGAAGCTTTCTTT. Amino acid sequence: CASSSISTGAGEAFF.

This clonotype has ten or more counts. J is TRBJ2-2 and V is TRBV4-1; D might be TRBD1 (5 bases). Trimming stripped 2 bases from V and 0 bases from J, with 13 bases between. The germline V gene encodes CDR1 MGHRA and CDR2 YSYEKL. The CDR3 totals 17 residues. The CDR3 here is CASSQMGLHANTGELFF. CDR3 in DNA: TGCGCCAGCAGCCAAATGGGGCTTCATGCGAACACCGGGGAGCTGTTTTTT.